The 19 T cell receptor beta chains below come from one sample, sequenced in a study of CD8 T cells in ankylosing spondylitis (dated by TCRdb to the late 2010s). Their antigens are not known. General conclusions and limits of the study: Blood from ankylosing spondylitis patients appeared to be characterized by a TCR beta motif composed of roughly 8 highly homologous amino acid variants.

The library was obtained by 5' RACE. Instrument used: Illumina HiSeq 2500. The public reads were run again by TCRdb, first through fastp at Q25 and then through MiXCR, and only productive beta chains were kept. Here each entry gathers all rows of one CDR3 protein and keeps the most common genes and DNA. Across this sample there are approximately 500,000 distinct CDR3 sequences, with about 13% seen only once. The ten largest clones add up to nearly 7% of the sample. Specimen: blood, either unsorted or a sorted T cell fraction (not recorded which). These receptors all stem from a male donor with ankylosing spondylitis.

The genes are TRBV12-3 or TRBV12-4 and TRBJ2-2; D call uncertain. CDR3 size: 13 residues. Trimming removed 6 bases at V and 7 bases at J, with 12 bases between. This CDR3 is CASSLGIGGELFF. The CDR3 nucleotides are TGTGCCAGCAGCTTGGGGATTGGCGGGGAGCTGTTTTTT.

The genes are TRBV18 and TRBJ1-1; D remains unclear. The V gene lost 3 bases and the J gene lost 3 bases, with 8 bases spanning the gap. This CDR3 has 13 amino acids. Germline CDR1 reads KGHSH; CDR2 reads LQKENI. CDR3 sequence reads: CASSPFSDTEAFF. The CDR3 nucleotides read TGTGCCAGCTCACCTTTTAGCGACACTGAAGCTTTCTTT.

The CDR3 DNA reads TGTGCCAGTAGCGCCGTAGGTTTACGGAGCAATCAGCCCCAGCATTTT. Its translation: CASSAVGLRSNQPQHF. V is TRBV19 and J is TRBJ1-5, with no clear D. The germline gives CDR1 LNHDA, CDR2 SQIVND (reference sequence). Deletions cut 6 bases from V and 1 base from J, with 16 bases between. The CDR3 is 16 residues long.

This clonotype was detected a few times. The gene calls are TRBV7-9 and TRBJ2-1; 7 bases align to TRBD1. Germline-derived CDR1 and CDR2 are SEHNR and FQNEAQ (reference sequence). The V and J ends lost 1 base and 4 bases, in that order; junction bases with no gene match: 10. This CDR3 is 17 amino acids long. CDR3 coding DNA: TGTGCCAGCAGCTTAGTGTTAGGCAGGGGGAGATACAATGAGCAGTTCTTC. It yields the protein CASSLVLGRGRYNEQFF.

The rearrangement joins TRBV18 to TRBJ2-1, with D unresolved. The CDR3 length is 13 residues. The germline CDR1 and CDR2 sequences are KGHSH and LQKENI. V gave up 6 bases and J gave up 4 bases, with 10 bases separating them. The CDR3 DNA reads TGTGCCAGCTCCCCAGCGATTTACAATGAGCAGTTCTTC. This sequence encodes CASSPAIYNEQFF.

This chain connects TRBV11-1 to TRBJ2-6; 9 nucleotides align to TRBD1. Germline V lookup: CDR1 SGHAT, CDR2 FQDESV (reference sequence). Trimming removed 2 bases from V and 1 base from J; junction bases left unmatched: 9. The CDR3 is 19 residues long. CDR3 in DNA: TGTGCCAGCAGCTTATTGGGACAGGGTAGCTTTTCTGGGGCCAACGTCCTGACTTTC. It is translated as CASSLLGQGSFSGANVLTF.

The CDR3: CAISESLQGNQPQHF. The CDR3 DNA follows: TGTGCCATCAGTGAGTCCCTACAGGGAAATCAGCCCCAGCATTTT. J is TRBJ1-5 and V is TRBV10-3, with a weak D call TRBD1 (6 bases). This CDR3 region has 15 residues. The germline gives CDR1 ENHRY, CDR2 SYGVKD. Deletions cut 0 bases from V and 4 bases from J, with 10 bases between.

This clonotype was found a few times. Written as DNA, the CDR3 is TGTGCCAGCAGCTTAGAACCACGGGGCCAGACTGAAGCTTTCTTT. This encodes CASSLEPRGQTEAFF. This rearrangement joins TRBV5-6 to TRBJ1-1, with a weak D call TRBD1 (5 bases). The ends were cut back, 2 bases at V and 5 bases at J, with 16 bases in the middle. The CDR3 runs 15 residues. Germline CDR1 and CDR2: SGHDT and YYEEEE.

This clonotype was observed many times. The chain links TRBV20-1 to TRBJ2-3, with TRBD2 identical over 10 bases. The CDR3 has 17 residues. Germline V lookup: CDR1 DFQATT, CDR2 SNEGSKA (reference sequence). V trimming: 6 bases; J trimming: 1 base; junction bases outside the gene matches: 13. CDR3 residues: CSAPPRGLAGGTDTQYF. CDR3 DNA: TGCAGTGCCCCCCCCCGGGGGCTAGCGGGGGGCACAGATACGCAGTATTTT.

Points on this clonotype: A read error may be the cause here, since a much bigger clone is one base away. CDR3 coding DNA: TGTGCCAGCATCAGGGACCCGAGAATAGATACGCAGTATTTT. This codes for CASIRDPRIDTQYF. The rearrangement uses TRBV12-3 or TRBV12-4 and TRBJ2-3; perhaps D is TRBD1 or TRBD2 (5 bases each). V was clipped by 7 bases and J by 5 bases, with 16 bases between them. CDR3 length equals 14 residues.

The chain combines TRBV18 with TRBJ1-6, with D maybe TRBD1 (6 bases). The V and J ends lost 0 bases and 9 bases respectively, with 15 bases between them. The germline CDR1 and CDR2 sequences are KGHSH and LQKENI. The CDR3 totals 16 residues. The chain's CDR3 is CASSPPWTETGSPLHF. The CDR3 DNA reads as TGTGCCAGCTCACCACCGTGGACAGAAACGGGTTCACCCCTCCACTTT. Combining the CDR3 with reference TRBV18 and TRBJ1-6 gives the whole variable domain NAGVMQNPRHLVRRRGQEARLRCSPMKGHSHVYWYRQLPEEGLKFMVYLQKENIIDESGMPKERFSAEFPKEGPSILRIQQVVRGDSAAYFCASSPPWTETGSPLHFGNGTRLTVT.

J is TRBJ2-3 and V is TRBV7-9; the match to TRBD1 covers 12 bases. Trimming at V came to 0 bases and at J to 2 bases, leaving 3 bases not matched to a gene. Germline V gene lookup returns CDR1 SEHNR and CDR2 FQNEAQ (reference sequence). The CDR3 sequence is 17 residues long. In DNA, the CDR3 is TGTGCCAGCAGCTTAGCGCTGGGACAGGGGGCCACAGATACGCAGTATTTT. Translating gives CASSLALGQGATDTQYF.

V usage is TRBV5-6 and J usage is TRBJ2-2; 10 bases fit TRBD1. The CDR3 has 16 amino acids. Trimming removed 5 bases from V and 1 base from J; junction bases left unmatched: 5. Germline values: CDR1 SGHDT, CDR2 YYEEEE. CDR3 protein: CASSFGTGVNTGELFF. In nucleotides, the CDR3 is TGTGCCAGCAGTTTTGGGACAGGGGTGAACACCGGGGAGCTGTTTTTT.

V is TRBV20-1 and J is TRBJ2-3, with D possibly TRBD2 on 6 matching bases. V shed 1 base and J shed 2 bases, with 7 bases lying between them. The CDR3 totals 13 residues. Germline V CDR1 and CDR2: DFQATT, SNEGSKA (reference sequence). DNA of the CDR3: TGCAGTGCTAGAGGGGGGGTCACAGATACGCAGTATTTT. It yields the protein CSARGGVTDTQYF.

The V and J genes are TRBV10-3 and TRBJ2-5; 11 bases are a match to TRBD2. The germline V gene has CDR1 ENHRY and CDR2 SYGVKD. V trimming: 5 bases; J trimming: 4 bases; junction bases outside the gene matches: 3. The CDR3 has 14 residues. CDR3 DNA: TGTGCCATCAGTACGCTAGCGGGAGGAGAGACCCAGTACTTC. Translating gives CAISTLAGGETQYF.

The chain links TRBV11-2 to TRBJ1-1; D is unclear. Trimming removed 1 base at V and 1 base at J, with 28 bases between. CDR1 SGHAT and CDR2 FQNNGV come from the germline V gene. This CDR3 contains 21 residues. In nucleotides, the CDR3 is TGTGCCAGCAGCTTAGTGGTTTCAGTAGAGTTTGTCCCCCAGTGGAACACTGAAGCTTTCTTT. Amino acid sequence: CASSLVVSVEFVPQWNTEAFF.

This clonotype was counted between two and nine times. CDR3 region: CASNILAGGNPEQYV. The CDR3 nucleotides read TGTGCCAGTAACATCCTAGCGGGAGGTAACCCCGAGCAGTACGTC. The J gene is TRBJ2-7, the V gene TRBV6-1; TRBD2 matches at 11 bases. Unmatched junction bases numbered 13, after V lost 9 bases and J lost 6 bases. Germline assignment: CDR1 MNHNS and CDR2 SASEGT. CDR3 length: 15 residues.

V is TRBV5-1 and J is TRBJ2-3, with D perhaps matching TRBD1 (5 bases). Trimming pared 1 base from V and 5 bases from J, leaving 11 bases between. This CDR3 has 14 amino acids. Looked up from germline, CDR1 is SGHRS and CDR2 is YFSETQ. Here the CDR3 reads CASSLSGLGDTQYF. CDR3 DNA: TGCGCCAGCAGCTTGTCAGGGTTAGGAGATACGCAGTATTTT.

This clonotype appeared a few times. The junction and the germline gene differ at one end; a read error may be behind it. This chain links TRBV20-1 with TRBJ2-7, with 10 bases lining up with TRBD2. Per the germline V gene, CDR1 is DFQATT and CDR2 is SNEGSKA (reference sequence). The CDR3 is made up of 13 amino acids. CDR3 DNA: TGCAGTGCTAGGGGTTCGGCTAGCGGGAGAGAGAACTTC. This sequence encodes CSARGSASGRENF.